This passage covers 6 T cell receptor beta chains from one sample sequenced in a study of blood T cell repertoires in COVID-19. The protocol was immunoSEQ multiplex PCR, while the TCRdb copy is restricted to in-frame clones and leaves out a portion. The sample lists 250,000 to 300,000 clones, 75% to 90% seen once, with around 3.5% in the top ten. Input material: peripheral blood. The receptors originated from a woman aged 40 to 55 with acute or convalescent COVID-19.

The CDR3 loop is CASHLTGGAVHEQYV. CDR3 nucleotide sequence: TGTGCCAGTCACCTGACGGGGGGGGCCGTCCACGAGCAGTACGTC. The rearrangement uses TRBV19 and TRBJ2-7; the match to TRBD2 covers 8 bases. CDR1 and CDR2 (germline): LNHDA, SQIVND (reference sequence). The junction had 14 bases not matched to a gene; V was cut back by 8 bases and J by 5 bases. The CDR3 covers 15 residues.

This chain connects TRBV20-1 to TRBJ1-2; no firm D call. CDR1 is DFQATT and CDR2 is SNEGSKA in the germline V gene (reference sequence). CDR3 length: 11 amino acids. The CDR3 reads CTPPQNYGYTF. For the CDR3, the DNA is TGCACCCCCCCCCAGAACTATGGCTACACCTTC.

The chain links TRBV24-1 to TRBJ1-3, with 9 positions matching TRBD1. The CDR3 is 15 residues long. V shed 1 base, J shed 4 bases, and the junction held 1 base outside the gene matches. Germline CDR1 and CDR2: KGHDR and SFDVKD. The DNA of the CDR3 is TGTGCCACCAGTGATTTCGGGACAGGGGGAAACACCATATATTTT. Its protein product is CATSDFGTGGNTIYF.

The chain recombines TRBV6-5 with TRBJ2-5; TRBD1 matches 8 bases. V gave up 2 bases and J gave up 5 bases; unmatched junction bases: 10. This CDR3 contains 16 residues. Germline loops: CDR1 MNHEY, CDR2 SVGAGI. CDR3 sequence: CASSYATGQGGETQYF. In DNA form, the CDR3 reads TGTGCCAGCAGTTACGCGACCGGACAGGGTGGGGAGACCCAGTACTTC.

This sequence joins TRBV13 and TRBJ1-1; weak D call: TRBD1 (6 bases). The CDR3 totals 15 residues. CDR1 is PRHDT and CDR2 is FYEKMQ in the germline V gene (reference sequence). Trimming shortened V by 1 base and J by 1 base, and 10 bases separated the two germline ends. CDR3 bases: TGTGCCAGCAGCTTAGTGGGACATCCGAACACTGAAGCTTTCTTT. Its translation: CASSLVGHPNTEAFF.

The rearrangement uses TRBV6-1 and TRBJ1-2, with 7 bases matching TRBD1. Germline CDR1 is MNHNS and CDR2 is SASEGT. This CDR3 has 14 residues. The V and J ends lost 3 bases and 4 bases, in that order; junction bases with no gene match: 5. CDR3 sequence reads: CASSEGDRSYGYTF. Written as DNA, the CDR3 is TGTGCCAGCAGTGAGGGGGACAGAAGCTATGGCTACACCTTC.